The next 5 T cell receptor beta chains were all read from a single sample in a study of T cell repertoires in cytomegalovirus infection. These receptors are not linked to any known antigen. In TCRdb, the reads were re-called with MiXCR into one record per CDR3 protein. The sample holds 450,000 to 650,000 distinct CDR3 sequences, just under 40% seen once. The sequencing here drew on cultured PBMCs, taken from culture after CMV antigen stimulation. The receptors stem from a human donor in good health (CMV status not recorded). Some clones in this sample may be carry-over from other donors' samples.

The genes are TRBV7-9 and TRBJ1-6; 9 bases match TRBD1. After removal of 8 bases from V and 0 bases from J, the junction contained 8 bases not matched to a gene. The CDR3 is 17 residues long. Germline lookup yields CDR1 SEHNR and CDR2 FQNEAQ (reference sequence). Here the CDR3 reads CASEDRGKSSYNSPLHF. Here the CDR3 DNA reads TGTGCCAGCGAAGACAGGGGGAAGAGCTCCTATAATTCACCCCTCCACTTT.

This rearrangement joins TRBV27 to TRBJ2-7; 11 bases match TRBD1. J lost 3 bases, V lost 5 bases, and 12 bases had no gene match. CDR1 is MNHEY and CDR2 is SMNVEV in the germline V gene (reference sequence). The CDR3 totals 17 residues. CDR3 bases: TGTGCCAGCAGTGGAGGCCCTGGGACAGGGGGAATCTACGAGCAGTACTTC. This translates into CASSGGPGTGGIYEQYF.

This clonotype was seen many times. The CDR3 DNA follows: TGTGCCAGCAGCTTCGGGATAGGAGTTCAACTGGGACTCTACGAGCAGTACTTC. This codes for CASSFGIGVQLGLYEQYF. The chain combines TRBV7-8 with TRBJ2-7, with D tentatively TRBD2 (6 bases). Germline V CDR1 and CDR2: SGHVS, FQNEAQ. V lost 3 bases to trimming and J lost 3 bases, with 24 bases between them. The CDR3 is 18 amino acids.

This clonotype has only a few counts. This chain uses TRBV7-2 with TRBJ1-1; the match to TRBD1 covers 7 bases. The germline gives CDR1 SGHTA, CDR2 FQGNSA. This CDR3 is 14 amino acids long. Trimming cost V 4 bases and J 6 bases; bases outside gene matches: 8. As DNA, the CDR3 is TGTGCCAGCAGCTCTTTTGGGCAGGGGGCTGAAGCTTTCTTT. This codes for CASSSFGQGAEAFF.

This chain links TRBV12-3 or TRBV12-4 with TRBJ2-1, with D perhaps assigned TRBD1 or TRBD2 (5 bases each). The CDR3 is made up of 14 amino acids. V lost 7 bases and J lost 0, with 10 bases in between. CDR3 sequence: CASNGATSYNEQFF. The CDR3 DNA sequence: TGTGCCAGCAACGGGGCCACCTCCTACAATGAGCAGTTCTTC.